Listed below are T cell receptor beta chains from one sample, sequenced in a study of cytomegalovirus exposure and HLA in healthy donors. TCRdb's copy holds only in-frame clones and misses some; the assay was immunoSEQ multiplex PCR. This sample has over 30,000 clones, with about three fifths found just once. The source material was PBMCs. All receptors come from a man aged 45-60 years in good health and CMV-seropositive. Both conserved end residues are part of each CDR3. D genes are given only for firm matches. Clone size is stated in some rows and not others, as once, few, many or a class when expanded.

DNA	CDR3	V	J	size	D
TGTGCCAGCAGACCTAGCGGACAGCGCGGTACGCAGTATTTT	CASRPSGQRGTQYF	TRBV7-6	TRBJ2-3	.	.
TGTGCCAGCAGTGAGTCCCACCCCAGCTCTGGGGCCAACGTCCTGACTTTC	CASSESHPSSGANVLTF	TRBV2	TRBJ2-6	medium-sized	.
TGCGCCAGCAGCCAAGGGACAGGGTACGCCGGGGAGCTGTTTTTT	CASSQGTGYAGELFF	TRBV4-3	TRBJ2-2	.	TRBD1
TGTGCCAGCAGCTTGGGACTACAAGATACGCAGTATTTT	CASSLGLQDTQYF	TRBV5-4	TRBJ2-3	.	.
TGTGCCAGCAGAGAACAGGGCCCTGAAGCTTTCTTT	CASREQGPEAFF	TRBV2	TRBJ1-1	.	.
TGTGCCAGCAGCCAAGATGGGGGGGCCTTGGATGGCTACACCTTC	CASSQDGGALDGYTF	TRBV4-2	TRBJ1-2	.	.
TGTGCCAGCACCGAAGGGGGGGGAGCCGGAGAGACCCAGTACTTC	CASTEGGGAGETQYF	TRBV6-1	TRBJ2-5	.	.
TGTGCCAGCAGTCGCAGCGGGGGTGGCACCGGGGAGCTGTTTTTT	CASSRSGGGTGELFF	TRBV6-5	TRBJ2-2	.	TRBD2
TGTGCCTGGAGGGTTGACAGGGACTATGGCTACACCTTC	CAWRVDRDYGYTF	TRBV30	TRBJ1-2	.	TRBD1
TGTGCCAGCAGCTCCCCGGGGACAGGGTACCACAATGAGCAGTTCTTC	CASSSPGTGYHNEQFF	TRBV7-2	TRBJ2-1	.	TRBD1
TGTGCCAGCAGCCCCCGGGGGACGAACACTGAAGCTTTCTTT	CASSPRGTNTEAFF	TRBV7-2	TRBJ1-1	few	.
TGCAGCGTTGAAGAAGCGGGAGATAACACAGATACGCAGTATTTT	CSVEEAGDNTDTQYF	TRBV29-1	TRBJ2-3	.	TRBD2
TGTGACTGGAATAGGGAGGGCAATCAGCCCCAGCATTTT	CDWNREGNQPQHF	TRBV30	TRBJ1-5	.	.
TGTGCCAGCAGCTCGGACTGGTATAGCAATCAGCCCCAGCATTTT	CASSSDWYSNQPQHF	TRBV6-5	TRBJ1-5	.	.
TGTGCCAGCAGTGTACAGGTACAAGAGACCCAGTACTTC	CASSVQVQETQYF	TRBV6-1	TRBJ2-5	.	.
TGTGCCAGCAGCTTTAGACAGGGGGCGGACGAGCAGTACTTC	CASSFRQGADEQYF	TRBV7-9	TRBJ2-7	.	TRBD1
TGTGCCAGCCGCTCCCTCGCGGGGGTTGGCAATGAGCAGTTCTTC	CASRSLAGVGNEQFF	TRBV7-2	TRBJ2-1	.	TRBD2
TGTGCCAGAAGCTACAGGGTCGGGAATCAGCCCCAGCATTTT	CARSYRVGNQPQHF	TRBV5-3	TRBJ1-5	.	.
TGCAGCGTTGCCGGGACTCCGAGCTCCTACAATGAGCAGTTCTTC	CSVAGTPSSYNEQFF	TRBV29-1	TRBJ2-1	.	.
TGTGCCACCAGCATTAGTAGTAATGAGCAGTTCTTC	CATSISSNEQFF	TRBV15	TRBJ2-1	.	.
TGTGCCAGCAGTTACGGCGGGAGTCTCTCCAATGAGCAGTTCTTC	CASSYGGSLSNEQFF	TRBV6-5	TRBJ2-1	.	TRBD2
TGTGCCAGCAGTGTCGGTACAGGGAATGAGCAGTTCTTC	CASSVGTGNEQFF	TRBV6-4	TRBJ2-1	few	.